A single sample is the source of the 3 T cell receptor beta chains below, sequenced in a study of CD8 T cells in Susac syndrome. Random hexamers primed reverse transcription of about 0.5 to 1 ug RNA. In TCRdb, the immunoSEQ multiplex PCR reads were re-called with MiXCR into one record per CDR3 protein. Of 150,000 to 200,000 distinct CDR3 sequences detected, around 94% appear once; the ten largest clones hold about 0.13%. Sequencing was carried out using CD4+ T cells from PBMCs. The receptors originated from a human donor in good health.

This clonotype was seen a single time. The rearrangement joins TRBV28 to TRBJ2-3, with D hard to call. In germline, CDR1 is MDHEN, CDR2 SYDVKM. This CDR3 region has 12 residues. Between the trimmed V and J ends, which lost 6 bases and 15 bases, there was a span of 19 bases. The CDR3 loop reads CASSPGTAKGYF. DNA of the CDR3: TGTGCCAGCAGCCCAGGAACCGCCAAAGGATATTTT.

V and J are TRBV20-1 and TRBJ2-1; no definite D call. CDR3 size: 16 residues. V was clipped by 0 bases and J by 3 bases, with 15 bases between them. Germline CDR1 is DFQATT and CDR2 is SNEGSKA (reference sequence). CDR3 DNA sequence: TGCAGTGCTAGAGATTATGGGTCAACTCTCTACAATGAGCAGTTCTTC. Translation: CSARDYGSTLYNEQFF.

This chain joins TRBV5-5 and TRBJ1-5; TRBD1 matches at 8 bases. CDR1 and CDR2 from the germline V gene are SGHKS and YYEKEE (reference sequence). This CDR3 is built from 16 residues. Losses at the gene ends were 4 bases for V and 0 bases for J; bases not matched to a gene: 6. The CDR3 DNA reads as TGTGCCAGCAGCCTCTCCGGACAGGGTAGCAATCAGCCCCAGCATTTT. This translates into CASSLSGQGSNQPQHF. Full variable domain (outside the CDR3, taken from reference TRBV5-5 and TRBJ1-5): DAGVTQSPTHLIKTRGQQVTLRCSPISGHKSVSWYQQVLGQGPQFIFQYYEKEERGRGNFPDRFSARQFPNYSSELNVNALLLGDSALYLCASSLSGQGSNQPQHFGDGTRLSIL.